This T cell receptor beta chain was captured in a study of T cell repertoires in cytomegalovirus infection. Study at large: CMV epitopes in the study were HLA-C-restricted (recently identified) and HLA-B-restricted (well studied). The public TCR beta signatures pointed to both CMV infection and matching HLA type.

TCRdb processed the reads anew with MiXCR; each CDR3 protein has one entry. The sample consists of approximately 70,000 distinct CDR3 sequences, approximately 20% of them appearing once. Note on this clonotype: What it recognizes is unknown.

The CDR3 is made up of 14 amino acids. Per germline, CDR1 LGHNT and CDR2 FRNRAP. Trimming at V came to 5 bases and at J to 0 bases, leaving 0 bases not matched to a gene. Study results and caveats: HLA-C-restricted, CMV-specific TCR beta clonotypes were dominant ex vivo. The cumulative frequency of public TCR beta families distinguished individuals who carried CMV together with the relevant HLA.

The material sequenced was CD8+ T cells from cultured PBMCs, taken from culture after CMV antigen stimulation. The V gene is TRBV12-5, the J gene TRBJ2-1, with 8 bases fitting TRBD2. The TCR comes from a human donor in good health (CMV status not recorded). Some clones in this sample may be carry-over from other donors' samples. CDR3 in DNA: TGTGCTAGTGGTGCGGGGGGCTCCTACAATGAGCAGTTCTTC. Residues: CASGAGGSYNEQFF.